A single sample gave rise to the 18 T cell receptor beta chains below, sequenced in a study of blood T cell repertoires in COVID-19. Clones were sequenced by immunoSEQ multiplex PCR, and TCRdb holds only the in-frame ones, with some missing. The profile covers 130,000 to 150,000 clones, with 80% to 90% appearing a single time and 8% to 9% taken by the ten largest. Sequencing was done on a sample of peripheral blood. Every receptor here comes from a human donor with acute or convalescent COVID-19. The donor label of this sample is uncertain.

V gene TRBV7-2 combines with J gene TRBJ2-7; tentatively, D is TRBD2 (5 bases). V shed 2 bases and J shed 7 bases, with 12 bases lying between them. This CDR3 spans 13 amino acids. Per the germline V gene, CDR1 is SGHTA and CDR2 is FQGNSA. CDR3 nucleotides: TGTGCCAGCAGCTTAACCCTAGCCGGTGAGCAGTACGTC. Protein sequence: CASSLTLAGEQYV.

The chain employs TRBV11-2 and TRBJ1-2, with 9 positions matching TRBD1. V was pared by 4 bases and J by 7 bases, with 7 bases of the junction left unmatched. The CDR3 has 14 residues. From germline, CDR1 is SGHAT and CDR2 FQNNGV. In DNA form, the CDR3 reads TGTGCCAGCAGCTCCGGACAGGGGTTGGGTGGCTACACCTTC. It is translated as CASSSGQGLGGYTF.

The rearrangement uses TRBV18 and TRBJ1-1; D unclear. Germline V gives CDR1 KGHSH, CDR2 LQKENI. V was pared by 3 bases and J by 1 base, with 9 bases between. The CDR3 sequence is 14 residues long. In DNA form, the CDR3 reads TGTGCCAGCTCACCTTTTATAGAGAACACTGAAGCTTTCTTT. It codes for CASSPFIENTEAFF.

This chain connects TRBV10-2 to TRBJ2-7, with D possibly matching TRBD1 (7 bases). Germline loops: CDR1 WSHSY, CDR2 SAAADI. The germline V and J ends were trimmed by 4 bases and 1 base, with 14 bases remaining between them. The CDR3 contains 15 residues. CDR3 nucleotide sequence: TGCGCCAGCAGTGGAAGACAGGGAGGATCCTACGAGCAGTACGTC. Translation gives CASSGRQGGSYEQYV.

There are a few counts of this clone. V gene TRBV12-3 or TRBV12-4 combines with J gene TRBJ1-2, with D possibly being TRBD1 (5 bases). V shed 7 bases and J shed 7 bases, with 13 bases lying between them. The CDR3 length is 12 residues. CDR3 nucleotide sequence: TGTGCCAGCACTGCAGGGTTTGGTGGCTACACCTTC. Amino acid sequence: CASTAGFGGYTF.

Judged by abundance, this clone is large (0.1 to 1%). The chain couples TRBV13 to TRBJ1-6; D may be TRBD1 (5 bases). V was shortened by 8 bases and J by 1 base, with 12 bases between the two germline ends. The CDR3 is 15 residues long. Germline V lookup: CDR1 PRHDT, CDR2 FYEKMQ (reference sequence). The CDR3 here is CASRLKGSYNSPLHF. The DNA of the CDR3 is TGTGCCAGCCGTTTGAAGGGGTCCTATAATTCACCCCTCCACTTT.

There are a few counts of this clone. V and J are TRBV4-1 and TRBJ1-1; D not certain. From germline, CDR1 is MGHRA and CDR2 YSYEKL. The germline V and J ends were trimmed by 0 bases and 4 bases, with 12 bases remaining between them. This CDR3 contains 15 residues. This CDR3 is CASSQEEGWGTEAFF. The DNA for the CDR3 is TGCGCCAGCAGCCAAGAAGAGGGTTGGGGCACTGAAGCTTTCTTT.

This clone has only one observation. V gene TRBV18 combines with J gene TRBJ1-1; D call uncertain. CDR3 length equals 12 residues. V lost 6 bases, J lost 4 bases, and 9 bases lay in between. Germline CDR1 is KGHSH and CDR2 is LQKENI. The CDR3 coding sequence is TGTGCCAGCTCTCTTCAGGCCACTGAAGCTTTCTTT. The encoded protein is CASSLQATEAFF.

Concerning this clone itself: This same CDR3 is encoded by further DNA sequences in the sample. This rearrangement joins TRBV3-1 (or the pseudogene TRBV3-2) to TRBJ2-5; D perhaps matches TRBD1 (7 bases). The V gene lost 1 base and the J gene lost 4 bases, with 10 bases spanning the gap. Germline CDR1 LGHDT, CDR2 YNNKEL (reference sequence). The CDR3 has 14 amino acids. The CDR3 here is CASSQGQGGETQYF. The CDR3 bases are TGTGCCAGCAGCCAAGGACAGGGAGGAGAGACCCAGTACTTC.

This chain links TRBV19 with TRBJ1-1; D is uncertain. Germline loops: CDR1 LNHDA, CDR2 SQIVND (reference sequence). The CDR3 covers 14 residues. Trimming shortened V by 1 base and J by 1 base, and 7 bases separated the two germline ends. The CDR3 protein is CASSIVGSNTEAFF. CDR3 DNA: TGTGCCAGTAGTATAGTCGGGTCGAACACTGAAGCTTTCTTT. Full variable domain (remainder filled in from reference TRBV19 and TRBJ1-1): DGGITQSPKYLFRKEGQNVTLSCEQNLNHDAMYWYRQDPGQGLRLIYYSQIVNDFQKGDIAEGYSVSREKKESFPLTVTSAQKNPTAFYLCASSIVGSNTEAFFGQGTRLTVV.

CDR3 protein: CASSLSRGNEQFF. The CDR3, as DNA: TGTGCCAGCAGCTTAAGTAGGGGCAATGAGCAGTTCTTC. The chain uses TRBV7-8 and TRBJ2-1, with a weak D call TRBD1 (5 bases). V was clipped by 2 bases and J by 6 bases, with 8 bases between them. Germline CDR1 reads SGHVS; CDR2 reads FQNEAQ. The CDR3 contains 13 residues.

This clone was detected only once. J is TRBJ1-1 and V is TRBV13; TRBD1 aligns across 7 bases. The germline V gene has CDR1 PRHDT and CDR2 FYEKMQ (reference sequence). The CDR3 contains 13 residues. Trimming took 5 bases from V and 8 from J; bases not matched to a gene: 8. Written as DNA, the CDR3 is TGTGCCAGCAGCCACACAGGGGTGGGCGAAGCTTTCTTT. This sequence encodes CASSHTGVGEAFF. The full variable domain, in which reference TRBV13 and TRBJ1-1 provide the parts outside the CDR3, is AAGVIQSPRHLIKEKRETATLKCYPIPRHDTVYWYQQGPGQDPQFLISFYEKMQSDKGSIPDRFSAQQFSDYHSELNMSSLELGDSALYFCASSHTGVGEAFFGQGTRLTVV.

This clone has only one observation. V gene TRBV18 combines with J gene TRBJ1-5; TRBD1 might be the D (5 bases). V gave up 1 base and J gave up 2 bases, with 12 bases separating them. Germline lookup yields CDR1 KGHSH and CDR2 LQKENI. The CDR3 runs 16 residues. The CDR3 DNA reads TGTGCCAGCTCACCACAGGGGCCCTTGGGCAATCAGCCCCAGCATTTT. Its protein product is CASSPQGPLGNQPQHF.

The V and J genes are TRBV7-8 and TRBJ2-4; 8 bases map to TRBD1. V shed 0 bases and J 0 bases; nucleotides not matched to a gene: 7. The CDR3 contains 18 residues. From germline, CDR1 is SGHVS and CDR2 FQNEAQ. This CDR3 is CASSLAGTGPLAKNIQYF. CDR3 bases: TGTGCCAGCAGCTTAGCGGGGACAGGCCCTCTAGCCAAAAACATTCAGTACTTC.

The V gene is TRBV3-1 (or the pseudogene TRBV3-2), the J gene TRBJ2-1; 7 bases map to TRBD1. V lost 2 bases and J lost 12; bases outside the gene matches: 10. CDR1 is LGHDT, CDR2 YNNKEL, per germline (reference sequence). The CDR3 length is 14 residues. CDR3 sequence reads: CASSQPDQRGRQFF. The CDR3 DNA follows: TGTGCCAGCAGCCAACCCGACCAGAGGGGGCGGCAGTTCTTC.

The rearrangement uses TRBV18 and TRBJ1-2, with D maybe TRBD1 (5 bases). Germline V gives CDR1 KGHSH, CDR2 LQKENI. The CDR3 runs to 15 residues. Deletions cut 5 bases from V and 8 bases from J, with 21 bases between. This CDR3 reads CASSTGSGEKKGYTF. DNA of the CDR3: TGTGCCAGCTCAACAGGCTCGGGAGAGAAGAAGGGCTACACCTTC.

V gene TRBV11-2 combines with J gene TRBJ1-1, with 7 nucleotides matching TRBD1. From germline, CDR1 is SGHAT and CDR2 FQNNGV. This CDR3 has 13 amino acids. Losses at the gene ends were 5 bases for V and 8 bases for J; bases not matched to a gene: 8. Here the CDR3 DNA reads TGTGCCAGCAGCATCCGGGACAGCAAAGAAGCTTTCTTT. Translation gives CASSIRDSKEAFF. The entire variable domain, with the rest obtained from reference TRBV11-2 and TRBJ1-1, is as follows: EAGVAQSPRYKIIEKRQSVAFWCNPISGHATLYWYQQILGQGPKLLIQFQNNGVVDDSQLPKDRFSAERLKGVDSTLKIQPAKLEDSAVYLCASSIRDSKEAFFGQGTRLTVV.

The chain uses TRBV6-1 and TRBJ1-5, with 10 bases matching TRBD1. Unmatched junction bases numbered 5, after V lost 4 bases and J lost 2 bases. CDR3 size: 16 residues. Germline V CDR1 and CDR2: MNHNS, SASEGT. CDR3 amino acids: CASSVDRGQGNQPQHF. CDR3 DNA: TGTGCCAGCAGTGTAGACAGGGGGCAAGGCAATCAGCCCCAGCATTTT.